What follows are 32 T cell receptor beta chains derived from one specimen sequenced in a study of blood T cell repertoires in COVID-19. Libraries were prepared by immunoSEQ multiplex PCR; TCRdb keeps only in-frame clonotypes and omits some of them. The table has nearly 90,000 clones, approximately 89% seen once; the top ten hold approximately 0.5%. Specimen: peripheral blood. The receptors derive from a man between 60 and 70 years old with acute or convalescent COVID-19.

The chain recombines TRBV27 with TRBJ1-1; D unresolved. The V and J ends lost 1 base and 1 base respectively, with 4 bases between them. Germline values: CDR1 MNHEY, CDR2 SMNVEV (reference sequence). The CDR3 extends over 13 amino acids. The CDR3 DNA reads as TGTGCCAGCAGTTTATACAGGAACACTGAAGCTTTCTTT. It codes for CASSLYRNTEAFF.

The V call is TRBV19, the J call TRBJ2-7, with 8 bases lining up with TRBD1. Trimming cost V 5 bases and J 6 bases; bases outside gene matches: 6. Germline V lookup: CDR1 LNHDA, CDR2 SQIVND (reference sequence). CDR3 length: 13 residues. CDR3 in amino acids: CASSRQGAFEQYF. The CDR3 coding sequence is TGTGCCAGTAGTCGGCAGGGGGCCTTCGAGCAGTACTTC.

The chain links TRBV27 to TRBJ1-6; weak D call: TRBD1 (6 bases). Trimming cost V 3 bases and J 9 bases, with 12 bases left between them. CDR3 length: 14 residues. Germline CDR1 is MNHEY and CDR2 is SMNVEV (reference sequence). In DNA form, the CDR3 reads TGTGCCAGCAGTTTTCTTCAGGGGATTTCACCCCTCCACTTT. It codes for CASSFLQGISPLHF.

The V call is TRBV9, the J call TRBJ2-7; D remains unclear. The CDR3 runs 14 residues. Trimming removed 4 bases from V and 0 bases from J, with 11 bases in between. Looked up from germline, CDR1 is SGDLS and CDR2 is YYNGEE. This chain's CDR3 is CASSPYLFSYEQYF. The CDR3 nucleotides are TGTGCCAGCAGCCCCTACCTCTTCTCCTACGAGCAGTACTTC.

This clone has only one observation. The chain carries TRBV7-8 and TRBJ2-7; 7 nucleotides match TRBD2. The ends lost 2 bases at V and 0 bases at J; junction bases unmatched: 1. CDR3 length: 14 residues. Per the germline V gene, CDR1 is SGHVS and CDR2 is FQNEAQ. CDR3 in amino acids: CASSLRDYSYEQYF. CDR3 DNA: TGTGCCAGCAGCTTACGGGACTACTCCTACGAGCAGTACTTC.

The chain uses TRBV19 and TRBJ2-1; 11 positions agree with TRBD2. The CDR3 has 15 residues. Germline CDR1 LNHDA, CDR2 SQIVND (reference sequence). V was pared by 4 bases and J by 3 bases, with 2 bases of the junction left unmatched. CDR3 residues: CASSRTSGFYNEQFF. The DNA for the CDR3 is TGTGCCAGTAGTAGGACTAGCGGGTTCTACAATGAGCAGTTCTTC.

The CDR3: CASSLDRGSNSPLHF. The CDR3 DNA reads TGTGCCAGCAGCTTAGACAGGGGGAGTAATTCACCCCTCCACTTT. The chain couples TRBV5-4 to TRBJ1-6; 9 nucleotides match TRBD1. Per germline, CDR1 SGHNT and CDR2 YYREEE (reference sequence). Trimming removed 2 bases from V and 6 bases from J; junction bases left unmatched: 3. The CDR3 extends over 15 amino acids.

CDR3 bases: TGTGCCAGCAGTTTCGCCTACGAGCAGTACTTC. Translating gives CASSFAYEQYF. V and J are TRBV12-3 or TRBV12-4 and TRBJ2-7; D remains ambiguous. V was clipped by 3 bases and J by 2 bases, with 2 bases between them. The CDR3 runs 11 residues.

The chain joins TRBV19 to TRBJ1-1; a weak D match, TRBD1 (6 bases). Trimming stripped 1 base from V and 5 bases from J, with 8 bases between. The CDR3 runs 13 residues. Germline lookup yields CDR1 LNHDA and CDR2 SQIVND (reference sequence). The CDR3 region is CASSIGRGTEAFF. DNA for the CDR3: TGTGCCAGTAGTATAGGCAGGGGAACTGAAGCTTTCTTT.

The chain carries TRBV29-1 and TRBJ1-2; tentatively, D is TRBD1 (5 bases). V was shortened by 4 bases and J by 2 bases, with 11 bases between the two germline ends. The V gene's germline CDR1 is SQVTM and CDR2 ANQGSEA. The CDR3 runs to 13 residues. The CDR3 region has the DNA TGCAGCGTTGCTCAGGGTGGGAACTATGGCTACACCTTC. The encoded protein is CSVAQGGNYGYTF.

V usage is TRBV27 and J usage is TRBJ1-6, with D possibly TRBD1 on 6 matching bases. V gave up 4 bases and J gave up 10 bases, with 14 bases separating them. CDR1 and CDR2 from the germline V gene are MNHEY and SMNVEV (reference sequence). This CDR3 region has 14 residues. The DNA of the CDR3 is TGTGCCAGCAGTTCCATACAGGGTCGGTCACCCCTCCACTTT. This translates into CASSSIQGRSPLHF.

The CDR3 nucleotides read TGCGCCAGCAGCCCGGACAGGCCAGAGAGTGAAAAACTGTTTTTT. Its protein is CASSPDRPESEKLFF. V and J are TRBV5-1 and TRBJ1-4; 7 bases fit TRBD1. The CDR3 has 15 residues. V lost 4 bases to trimming and J lost 7 bases; unmatched junction nucleotides: 10. CDR1 is SGHRS, CDR2 YFSETQ, per germline.

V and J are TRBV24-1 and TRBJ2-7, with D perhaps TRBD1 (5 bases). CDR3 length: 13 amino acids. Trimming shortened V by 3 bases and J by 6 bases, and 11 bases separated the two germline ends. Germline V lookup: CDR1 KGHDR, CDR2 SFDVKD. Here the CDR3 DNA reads TGTGCCACCAGTGATACGACTCAGGGCGAGCAGTACTTC. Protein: CATSDTTQGEQYF.

The CDR3 DNA reads as TGCGCCAGCAGCTTAGCACAGGCGAACACTGAAGCTTTCTTT. Protein sequence: CASSLAQANTEAFF. The chain employs TRBV5-1 and TRBJ1-1; possible D gene TRBD1, 5 bases. Trimming cost V 2 bases and J 1 base, with 9 bases left between them. Germline CDR1 and CDR2: SGHRS and YFSETQ. This CDR3 has 14 residues.

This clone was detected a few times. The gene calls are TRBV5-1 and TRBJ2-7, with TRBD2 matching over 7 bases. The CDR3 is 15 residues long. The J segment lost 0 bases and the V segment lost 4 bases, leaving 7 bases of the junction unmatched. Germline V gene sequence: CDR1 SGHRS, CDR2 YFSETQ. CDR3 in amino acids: CASSLGTMISYEQYF. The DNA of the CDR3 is TGCGCCAGCAGCCTCGGGACTATGATCTCCTACGAGCAGTACTTC. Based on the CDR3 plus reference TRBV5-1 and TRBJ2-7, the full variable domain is KAGVTQTPRYLIKTRGQQVTLSCSPISGHRSVSWYQQTPGQGLQFLFEYFSETQRNKGNFPGRFSGRQFSNSRSEMNVSTLELGDSALYLCASSLGTMISYEQYFGPGTRLTVT.

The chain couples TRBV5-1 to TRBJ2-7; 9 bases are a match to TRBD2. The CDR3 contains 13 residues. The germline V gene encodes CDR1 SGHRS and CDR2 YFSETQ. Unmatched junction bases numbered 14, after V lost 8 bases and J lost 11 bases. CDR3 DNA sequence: TGCGCCAGTCGGACTAGCGTACATACAGAGGAGTACTTC. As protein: CASRTSVHTEEYF.

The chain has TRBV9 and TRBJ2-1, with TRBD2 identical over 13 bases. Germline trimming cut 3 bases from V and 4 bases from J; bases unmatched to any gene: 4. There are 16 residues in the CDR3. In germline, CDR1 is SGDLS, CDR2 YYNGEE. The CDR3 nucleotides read TGTGCCAGCAGCGCTAAGGGACTAGCGGGATACAATGAGCAGTTCTTC. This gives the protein CASSAKGLAGYNEQFF.

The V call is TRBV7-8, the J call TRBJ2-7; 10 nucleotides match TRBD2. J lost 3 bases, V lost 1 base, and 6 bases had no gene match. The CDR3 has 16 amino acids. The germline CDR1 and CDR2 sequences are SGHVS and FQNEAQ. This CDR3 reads CASSLGGSGRFYEQYF. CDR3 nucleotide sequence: TGTGCCAGCAGCTTAGGCGGTAGCGGGAGGTTCTACGAGCAGTACTTC. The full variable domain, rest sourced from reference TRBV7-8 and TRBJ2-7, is GAGVSQSPRYKVAKRGQDVALRCDPISGHVSLFWYQQALGQGPEFLTYFQNEAQLDKSGLPSDRFFAERPEGSVSTLKIQRTQQEDSAVYLCASSLGGSGRFYEQYFGPGTRLTVT.

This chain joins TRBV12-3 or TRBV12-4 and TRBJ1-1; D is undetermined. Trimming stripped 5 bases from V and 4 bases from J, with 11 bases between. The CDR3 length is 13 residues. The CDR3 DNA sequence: TGTGCCAGCAGTATCCGACGGGGCACTGAAGCTTTCTTT. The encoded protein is CASSIRRGTEAFF.

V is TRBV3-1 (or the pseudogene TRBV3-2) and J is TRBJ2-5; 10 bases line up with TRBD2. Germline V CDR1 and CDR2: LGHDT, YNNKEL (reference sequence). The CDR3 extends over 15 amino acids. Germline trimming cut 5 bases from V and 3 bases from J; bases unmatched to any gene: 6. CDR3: CASSKRTSGKETQYF. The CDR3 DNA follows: TGTGCCAGCAGCAAACGGACTAGCGGAAAAGAGACCCAGTACTTC.

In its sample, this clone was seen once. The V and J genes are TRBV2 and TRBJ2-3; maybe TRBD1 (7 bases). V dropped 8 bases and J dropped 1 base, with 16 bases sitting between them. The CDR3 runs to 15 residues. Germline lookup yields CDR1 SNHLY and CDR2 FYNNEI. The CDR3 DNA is TGTGCCAGCGCCAAGGGAGGACAGGGCACAGATACGCAGTATTTT. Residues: CASAKGGQGTDTQYF.

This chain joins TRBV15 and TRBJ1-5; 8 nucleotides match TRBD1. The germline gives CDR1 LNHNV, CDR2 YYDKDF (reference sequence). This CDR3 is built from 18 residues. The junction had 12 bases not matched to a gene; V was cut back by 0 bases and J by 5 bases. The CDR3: CATSRDGRQGADYQPQHF. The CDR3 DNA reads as TGTGCCACCAGCAGAGATGGGCGTCAGGGGGCGGATTATCAGCCCCAGCATTTT.

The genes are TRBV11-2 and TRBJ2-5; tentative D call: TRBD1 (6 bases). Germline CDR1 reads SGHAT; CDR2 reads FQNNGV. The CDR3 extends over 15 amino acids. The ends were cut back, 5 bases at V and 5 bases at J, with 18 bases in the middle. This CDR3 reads CASSQYIRGWETQYF. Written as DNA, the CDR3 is TGTGCCAGCAGCCAATATATAAGGGGGTGGGAGACCCAGTACTTC.

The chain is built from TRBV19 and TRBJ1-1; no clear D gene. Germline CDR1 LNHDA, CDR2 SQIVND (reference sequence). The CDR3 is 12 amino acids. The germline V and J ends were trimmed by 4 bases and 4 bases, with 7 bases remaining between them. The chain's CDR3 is CASSTRATEAFF. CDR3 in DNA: TGTGCCAGTAGTACAAGAGCCACTGAAGCTTTCTTT.

The CDR3 DNA reads as TGTGCCAGCAGCCCGGGACAGGGAACCTACGAGCAGTACTTC. Its translation: CASSPGQGTYEQYF. The chain uses TRBV6-6 and TRBJ2-7; 9 nucleotides match TRBD1. The CDR3 covers 14 residues. CDR1 MNHNY and CDR2 SVGAGI come from the germline V gene (reference sequence). J gave up 2 bases and V 6 bases, and 5 bases lay outside the gene matches.

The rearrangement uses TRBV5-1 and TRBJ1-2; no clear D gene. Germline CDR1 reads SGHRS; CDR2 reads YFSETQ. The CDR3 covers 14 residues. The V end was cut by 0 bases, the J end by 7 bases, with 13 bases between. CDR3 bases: TGCGCCAGCAGCTTGGAGGCCGGGAATTTTGGCTACACCTTC. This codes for CASSLEAGNFGYTF.

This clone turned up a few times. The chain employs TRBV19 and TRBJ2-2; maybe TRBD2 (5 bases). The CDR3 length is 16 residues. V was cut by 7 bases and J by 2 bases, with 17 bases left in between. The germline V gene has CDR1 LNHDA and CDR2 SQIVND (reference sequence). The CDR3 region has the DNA TGTGCCAGTAACATAGGTCCTAGCAGTAACACCGGGGAGCTGTTTTTT. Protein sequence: CASNIGPSSNTGELFF.

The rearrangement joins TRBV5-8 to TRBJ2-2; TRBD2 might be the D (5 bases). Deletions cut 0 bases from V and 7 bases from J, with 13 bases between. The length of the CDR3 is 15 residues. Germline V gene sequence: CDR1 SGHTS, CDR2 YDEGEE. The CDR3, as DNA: TGTGCCAGCAGCTTGGGACTCCGACTAAGCGGGGAGCTGTTTTTT. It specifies CASSLGLRLSGELFF.

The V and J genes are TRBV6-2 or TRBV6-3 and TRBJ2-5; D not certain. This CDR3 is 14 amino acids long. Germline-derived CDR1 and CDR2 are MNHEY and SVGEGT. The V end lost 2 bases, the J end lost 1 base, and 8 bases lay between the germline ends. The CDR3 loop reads CASSYTASQETQYF. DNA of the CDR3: TGTGCCAGCAGTTACACGGCTAGCCAAGAGACCCAGTACTTC.

The CDR3 spells CSVGLTDRPNTEAFF. CDR3 bases: TGCAGCGTTGGTTTAACGGACAGGCCGAACACTGAAGCTTTCTTT. V is TRBV29-1 and J is TRBJ1-1; 7 bases match TRBD1. Germline CDR1 and CDR2: SQVTM and ANQGSEA. The length of the CDR3 is 15 residues. With V trimmed by 4 bases and J by 1 base, 9 bases remained unmatched.

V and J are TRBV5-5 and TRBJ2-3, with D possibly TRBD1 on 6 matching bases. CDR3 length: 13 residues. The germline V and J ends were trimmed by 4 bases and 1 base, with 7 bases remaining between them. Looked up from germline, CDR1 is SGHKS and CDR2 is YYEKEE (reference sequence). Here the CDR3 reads CASSEGGTDTQYF. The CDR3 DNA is TGTGCCAGCAGCGAGGGGGGCACAGATACGCAGTATTTT.

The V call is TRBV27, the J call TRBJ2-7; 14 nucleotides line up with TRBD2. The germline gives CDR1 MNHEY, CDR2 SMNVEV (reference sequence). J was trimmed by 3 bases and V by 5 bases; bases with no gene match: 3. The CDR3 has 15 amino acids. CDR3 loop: CASSKGLAGGYEQYF. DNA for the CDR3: TGTGCCAGCAGTAAAGGACTAGCGGGGGGCTACGAGCAGTACTTC.